The 13 T cell receptor beta chains presented below share a single source sample, sequenced in a study of cytomegalovirus exposure and HLA in healthy donors. In the PCR, 60 Vbeta and 13 Jbeta primers were used. Method: immunoSEQ multiplex PCR; TCRdb's copy keeps in-frame clones and lacks some. The sample has approximately 240,000 clones; around nine tenths are singletons. The sample taken for sequencing was PBMCs. Receptors originate from a woman between 18 and 30 years old in good health and CMV-seronegative.

V usage is TRBV9 and J usage is TRBJ2-3, with D unresolved. Trimming removed 0 bases from V and 3 bases from J, with 8 bases in between. In germline, CDR1 is SGDLS, CDR2 YYNGEE. The CDR3 is made up of 14 amino acids. The CDR3 is CASSVDSSTDTQYF. CDR3 nucleotide sequence: TGTGCCAGCAGCGTAGACTCAAGTACAGATACGCAGTATTTT.

The V and J genes are TRBV2 and TRBJ1-2, with a weak D call TRBD1 (5 bases). The CDR3 has 11 amino acids. V was trimmed by 8 bases and J by 5 bases, leaving 9 bases between them. CDR1 SNHLY and CDR2 FYNNEI come from the germline V gene. The CDR3 protein is CASGQGYGYTF. The CDR3 coding sequence is TGTGCCAGCGGGCAGGGTTATGGCTACACCTTC.

This chain joins TRBV6-5 and TRBJ2-2; 10 nucleotides align to TRBD1. V shed 7 bases and J 4 bases; nucleotides not matched to a gene: 6. CDR3 length: 15 amino acids. Per germline, CDR1 MNHEY and CDR2 SVGAGI. CDR3 in amino acids: CASTRQGAGTGELFF. The CDR3 DNA is TGTGCCAGCACCCGACAGGGGGCAGGCACCGGGGAGCTGTTTTTT.

The chain couples TRBV6-5 to TRBJ2-7; D unresolved. In germline, CDR1 is MNHEY, CDR2 SVGAGI. V lost 5 bases and J 6 bases, leaving 14 bases between the germline ends. The CDR3 loop spans 13 amino acids. The CDR3 nucleotides read TGTGCCAGCAGTAAAACGAGCCGATCCGAGCAGTACTTC. It is translated as CASSKTSRSEQYF.

V gene TRBV6-1 combines with J gene TRBJ2-5; a weak D match, TRBD1 (5 bases). Germline V gene data show CDR1 as MNHNS and CDR2 as SASEGT. The CDR3 sequence is 16 residues long. Trimming took off 0 bases at V and 2 bases at J, with 13 bases between the two ends. The CDR3 coding sequence is TGTGCCAGCAGTGAAGCCTCGACAGATCCTCAAGAGACCCAGTACTTC. Translation: CASSEASTDPQETQYF.

The genes are TRBV15 and TRBJ2-7, with 9 bases aligning to TRBD1. Germline CDR1 LNHNV, CDR2 YYDKDF (reference sequence). This CDR3 spans 14 amino acids. Trimming at V came to 0 bases and at J to 9 bases, leaving 6 bases not matched to a gene. CDR3 sequence (DNA): TGTGCCACCAGCAGAGATCAAGGACAGGGGACGCAGTACTTC. Translated: CATSRDQGQGTQYF.

The chain recombines TRBV5-1 with TRBJ2-5; 8 positions match TRBD1. The CDR3 totals 15 residues. Unmatched junction bases numbered 8, after V lost 3 bases and J lost 4 bases. From germline, CDR1 is SGHRS and CDR2 YFSETQ. For the CDR3, the DNA is TGCGCCAGCAGCTGGCTCGGACAGGGCTCAGAGACCCAGTACTTC. Its translation is CASSWLGQGSETQYF.

The V call is TRBV27, the J call TRBJ2-1; maybe TRBD1 (5 bases). This CDR3 region has 13 residues. CDR1 and CDR2 (germline): MNHEY, SMNVEV (reference sequence). The V and J ends lost 0 bases and 7 bases respectively, with 7 bases between them. CDR3 DNA sequence: TGTGCCAGCAGTTTATCCCGACAGAATGAGCAGTTCTTC. Protein product: CASSLSRQNEQFF.

This clone was seen a single time. The V call is TRBV6-1, the J call TRBJ2-1, with a tentative D call TRBD1 (6 bases). The CDR3 length is 17 residues. The germline V gene encodes CDR1 MNHNS and CDR2 SASEGT. V was shortened by 4 bases and J by 4 bases, with 20 bases between the two germline ends. The CDR3 sequence is CASSGSTGLRLYNEQFF. CDR3 sequence (DNA): TGTGCCAGCAGTGGTTCGACAGGCCTCCGCCTTTACAATGAGCAGTTCTTC.

The rearrangement joins TRBV6-5 to TRBJ1-2; 7 bases line up with TRBD1. After removal of 0 bases from V and 2 bases from J, the junction contained 6 bases not matched to a gene. This CDR3 has 16 residues. CDR1 is MNHEY and CDR2 is SVGAGI in the germline V gene. In DNA form, the CDR3 reads TGTGCCAGCAGTTACTCGACTTTCAGGGGGAACTATGGCTACACCTTC. It translates to CASSYSTFRGNYGYTF.

This chain uses TRBV7-9 with TRBJ1-2; D gene uncertain. The CDR3 is made up of 13 amino acids. Per the germline V gene, CDR1 is SEHNR and CDR2 is FQNEAQ (reference sequence). V was clipped by 2 bases and J by 7 bases, with 11 bases between them. CDR3 amino acids: CASSLRGDGGYTF. In DNA, the CDR3 is TGTGCCAGCAGCTTACGAGGTGACGGTGGCTACACCTTC. The whole variable domain, filled in from reference TRBV7-9 and TRBJ1-2, reads DTGVSQNPRHKITKRGQNVTFRCDPISEHNRLYWYRQTLGQGPEFLTYFQNEAQLEKSRLLSDRFSAERPKGSFSTLEIQRTEQGDSAMYLCASSLRGDGGYTFGSGTRLTVV.

The chain links TRBV6-6 to TRBJ2-7, with D perhaps TRBD2 (5 bases). Germline CDR1 is MNHNY and CDR2 is SVGAGI (reference sequence). The V end lost 4 bases, the J end lost 2 bases, and 15 bases lay between the germline ends. The CDR3 runs 15 residues. CDR3: CASSSYSDYTYEQYF. The CDR3 coding sequence is TGTGCCAGCAGTTCGTACAGTGACTATACCTACGAGCAGTACTTC.

About this clone itself: An end of the junction differs from the germline gene, which may be a read error. The rearrangement links TRBV7-9 to TRBJ2-5, with 7 bases fitting TRBD2. The last part of the DNA fits TRBJ2-7 better; the J call may be wrong. Germline V gives CDR1 SEHNR, CDR2 FQNEAQ (reference sequence). The CDR3 runs to 14 residues. The chain's CDR3 is CASSSMTSSNEQYF. Here the CDR3 DNA reads TGTGCCAGCAGCTCTATGACTAGCTCCAACGAGCAGTACTTC.